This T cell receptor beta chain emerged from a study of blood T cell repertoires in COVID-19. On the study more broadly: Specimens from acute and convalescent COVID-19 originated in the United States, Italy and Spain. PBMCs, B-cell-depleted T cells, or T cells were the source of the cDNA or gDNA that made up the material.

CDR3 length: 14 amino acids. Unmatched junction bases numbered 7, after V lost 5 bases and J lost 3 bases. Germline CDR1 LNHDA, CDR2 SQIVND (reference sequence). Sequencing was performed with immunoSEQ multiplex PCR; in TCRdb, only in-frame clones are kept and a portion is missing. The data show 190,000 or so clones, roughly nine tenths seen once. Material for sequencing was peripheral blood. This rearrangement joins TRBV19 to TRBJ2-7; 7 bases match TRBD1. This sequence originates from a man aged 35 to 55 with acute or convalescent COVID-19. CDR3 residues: CASSFRTGGYEQYF. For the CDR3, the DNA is TGTGCCAGTAGTTTCAGGACAGGTGGCTACGAGCAGTACTTC.